This is a list of T cell receptor beta chains from one sample in a study of post-analysis software for immune sequencing data. Via MiXCR, TCRdb re-called the PCR reads, giving one row per CDR3 protein. The table has roughly 870,000 distinct CDR3 sequences, roughly 50% seen once. The sequenced sample was blood. The receptors here all came from a girl under 18 with multiple sclerosis. Both conserved end residues are part of each CDR3. D genes are given only for firm matches. Rows may omit the clone size; those that give it use once, few, many or a size class.

CDR3 protein: CASSYPTEETQYF
CDR3 DNA: TGTGCCAGCAGTTACCCGACGGAAGAGACCCAGTACTTC
J gene: TRBJ2-5
V gene: TRBV6-5
D gene: -
clone size: -

CDR3 protein: CASSILEGGKEKLFF
CDR3 DNA: TGTGCCAGCAGCATCCTGGAGGGGGGGAAAGAAAAACTGTTTTTT
J gene: TRBJ1-4
V gene: TRBV5-6
D gene: -
clone size: -

CDR3 protein: CASSGTPPETQYF
CDR3 DNA: TGTGCCAGCAGTGGGACCCCCCCGGAGACCCAGTACTTC
J gene: TRBJ2-5
V gene: TRBV12-3/TRBV12-4
D gene: -
clone size: few

CDR3 protein: CASSLLGRFGNEQFF
CDR3 DNA: TGTGCCAGCAGTCTACTGGGACGGTTCGGGAATGAGCAGTTCTTC
J gene: TRBJ2-1
V gene: TRBV6-5
D gene: -
clone size: -

CDR3 protein: CATSRDPGYSYGQYF
CDR3 DNA: TGTGCCACCAGCAGAGATCCTGGATACTCCTACGGGCAGTACTTC
J gene: TRBJ2-7
V gene: TRBV15
D gene: -
clone size: -

CDR3 protein: CASKGWSNQPQHF
CDR3 DNA: TGTGCCAGCAAAGGATGGAGCAATCAGCCCCAGCATTTT
J gene: TRBJ1-5
V gene: TRBV6-1
D gene: -
clone size: -

CDR3 protein: CASSLYYYEQYF
CDR3 DNA: TGTGCCAGCAGTCTTTATTACTACGAGCAGTACTTC
J gene: TRBJ2-7
V gene: TRBV7-3
D gene: -
clone size: -

CDR3 protein: CASSPDSRRLEIDTDTQYF
CDR3 DNA: TGTGCCAGCAGCCCCGACTCGCGGAGACTAGAAATCGACACAGATACGCAGTATTTT
J gene: TRBJ2-3
V gene: TRBV9
D gene: -
clone size: -

CDR3 protein: CSVRLAGGNEQFF
CDR3 DNA: TGCAGCGTAAGACTAGCGGGAGGCAATGAGCAGTTCTTC
J gene: TRBJ2-1
V gene: TRBV29-1
D gene: TRBD2
clone size: few

CDR3 protein: CASSPGTENYGYTF
CDR3 DNA: TGTGCCAGCAGTCCCGGGACGGAGAACTATGGCTACACCTTC
J gene: TRBJ1-2
V gene: TRBV12-3/TRBV12-4
D gene: -
clone size: few

CDR3 protein: CASSLSGVYEQYF
CDR3 DNA: TGTGCCAGCAGTTTATCCGGGGTCTACGAGCAGTACTTC
J gene: TRBJ2-7
V gene: TRBV5-1
D gene: -
clone size: few

CDR3 protein: CASSYAGTLSSYEQYF
CDR3 DNA: TGTGCCAGCAGTTACGCAGGGACCTTGAGCTCCTACGAGCAGTACTTC
J gene: TRBJ2-7
V gene: TRBV6-5
D gene: -
clone size: -

CDR3 protein: CASSLGLAGVREQFF
CDR3 DNA: TGTGCCAGCAGCTTAGGACTAGCGGGAGTCCGAGAGCAGTTCTTC
J gene: TRBJ2-1
V gene: TRBV7-7
D gene: TRBD2
clone size: few

CDR3 protein: CASSLVGVPNTEAFF
CDR3 DNA: TGCGCCAGCAGCTTGGTGGGCGTCCCGAACACTGAAGCTTTCTTT
J gene: TRBJ1-1
V gene: TRBV5-1
D gene: -
clone size: -

CDR3 protein: CASSWTGDLNTEAFF
CDR3 DNA: TGTGCCAGCAGTTGGACAGGGGACCTGAACACTGAAGCTTTCTTT
J gene: TRBJ1-1
V gene: TRBV7-2
D gene: TRBD1
clone size: few

CDR3 protein: CASRRNGGSSYEQYF
CDR3 DNA: TGTGCCAGCAGACGTAATGGGGGGAGCTCCTACGAGCAGTACTTC
J gene: TRBJ2-7
V gene: TRBV3-1
D gene: -
clone size: -

CDR3 protein: CASSGLEYYEQYF
CDR3 DNA: TGTGCCAGCAGTGGACTAGAATACTACGAGCAGTACTTC
J gene: TRBJ2-7
V gene: TRBV6-6
D gene: TRBD2
clone size: -

CDR3 protein: CASSPLGTGSQETQYF
CDR3 DNA: TGTGCCAGCAGCCCCCTGGGGACAGGCTCACAAGAGACCCAGTACTTC
J gene: TRBJ2-5
V gene: TRBV7-9
D gene: TRBD1
clone size: -

CDR3 protein: CAISESPATGGSTDTQYF
CDR3 DNA: TGTGCCATCAGTGAGTCCCCTGCGACGGGGGGGAGCACAGATACGCAGTATTTT
J gene: TRBJ2-3
V gene: TRBV10-3
D gene: TRBD2
clone size: -